This is a list of T cell receptor beta chains from one sample in a study of blood T cell repertoires in COVID-19. TCRdb keeps only in-frame clones here, not all; method: immunoSEQ multiplex PCR. This table holds 45,000 to 50,000 clones, 80% to 90% found once. Sequences were obtained from peripheral blood. Receptor source: a woman older than 75 with COVID-19, enrolled during active disease. CDR3s include the opening cysteine and the closing phenylalanine or tryptophan. D genes are given only for firm matches. Clone size, where shown, is once, few, many, or a class for clones that have expanded.

- - TRBJ1-2 TRBV3-1/TRBV3-2 CASSQVGGYGYTF TGTGCCAGCAGCCAAGTTGGCGGCTATGGCTACACCTTC
- TRBD2 TRBJ2-7 TRBV23-1 CASSQSETLAGESYEQYF TGCGCCAGCAGTCAATCTGAGACTCTAGCGGGAGAGTCCTACGAGCAGTACTTC
- - TRBJ2-3 TRBV6-5 CASSLNRGTDTQYF TGTGCCAGCAGTCTGAACAGGGGCACAGATACGCAGTATTTT
once TRBD2 TRBJ2-1 TRBV19 CASSIGSGRRGNEQFF TGTGCCAGTAGTATTGGGAGCGGGAGGCGTGGGAATGAGCAGTTCTTC
- - TRBJ2-2 TRBV18 CASSPGVRGTGELFF TGTGCCAGCTCACCCGGGGTCCGAGGCACCGGGGAGCTGTTTTTT
- TRBD2 TRBJ2-3 TRBV6-6 CASSRTSGSGTDTQYF TGTGCCAGCAGCCGGACTAGCGGGAGTGGCACAGATACGCAGTATTTT
- - TRBJ1-1 TRBV6-2/TRBV6-3 CASSQNMNTEAFF TGTGCCAGCAGCCAAAATATGAACACTGAAGCTTTCTTT
- - TRBJ1-2 TRBV6-5 CASSPRGLRGYTF TGTGCCAGCAGTCCCAGGGGTCTCAGGGGCTACACCTTC
- TRBD1 TRBJ2-3 TRBV4-1 CASSAGQGPVTDTQYF TGCGCCAGCAGCGCAGGACAGGGCCCCGTCACAGATACGCAGTATTTT
once - TRBJ1-6 TRBV4-1 CASSPQVANNSPLHF TGCGCCAGCAGCCCTCAGGTGGCAAATAATTCACCCCTCCACTTT
once TRBD1 TRBJ1-3 TRBV10-3 CAISEQGARTGNTIYF TGTGCCATCAGTGAACAGGGGGCGCGAACTGGAAACACCATATATTTT
- - TRBJ1-2 TRBV6-5 CASRDTLYGYTF TGTGCCAGCAGGGACACCCTCTATGGCTACACCTTC
- - TRBJ2-1 TRBV18 CASSPGEAYNEQFF TGTGCCAGCTCACCAGGAGAAGCCTACAATGAGCAGTTCTTC
- TRBD2 TRBJ2-7 TRBV18 CASSPSSGLAYEQYF TGTGCCAGCTCACCCTCGTCTGGACTAGCCTACGAGCAGTACTTC
- - TRBJ1-5 TRBV7-8 CASSQLSGGAKQPQHF TGTGCCAGCAGCCAGTTGAGTGGGGGGGCGAAACAGCCCCAGCATTTT
- - TRBJ2-7 TRBV11-2 CASSPSSYEQYF TGTGCCAGCAGCCCCAGCTCCTACGAGCAGTACTTC
once TRBD1 TRBJ1-1 TRBV6-5 CASTLTGGSTEAFF TGTGCCAGCACCTTGACAGGGGGGAGTACTGAAGCTTTCTTT
- - TRBJ2-1 TRBV9 CASSLPAWSSYNEQFF TGTGCCAGCAGCCTCCCGGCCTGGAGCTCCTACAATGAGCAGTTCTTC
- - TRBJ2-2 TRBV5-1 CASSRIDRDTGELFF TGCGCCAGCAGCAGGATTGACAGAGACACCGGGGAGCTGTTTTTT
- TRBD1 TRBJ1-2 TRBV18 CASSPQRQGTNYGYTF TGTGCCAGCTCACCCCAGAGACAGGGGACTAACTATGGCTACACCTTC
- TRBD2 TRBJ2-1 TRBV19 CASSKASSGRGEFF TGTGCCAGTAGCAAAGCCAGTAGCGGGAGGGGGGAGTTCTTC
- TRBD1 TRBJ1-4 TRBV9 CASSSDRVVGKLFF TGTGCCAGCAGCTCCGACAGGGTAGTGGGAAAACTGTTTTTT
- - TRBJ2-7 TRBV6-2/TRBV6-3 CASSQGRSGSGYSYEQYF TGTGCCAGCAGCCAGGGGCGAAGTGGGTCAGGGTACTCCTACGAGCAGTACTTC
- - TRBJ2-1 TRBV12-3/TRBV12-4 CASSLTANEQFF TGTGCCAGCAGTTTGACAGCCAATGAGCAGTTCTTC
- TRBD2 TRBJ2-1 TRBV7-2 CASSPTSGSRNEQFF TGTGCCAGCAGCCCCACTAGCGGGAGTAGGAATGAGCAGTTCTTC
- TRBD1 TRBJ2-7 TRBV4-1 CASSRGQGAENEQYF TGCGCCAGCAGCCGAGGACAGGGGGCGGAGAACGAGCAGTACTTC
- TRBD2 TRBJ2-1 TRBV6-6 CASSVAGATYNEQFF TGTGCCAGCAGTGTAGCGGGAGCCACCTACAATGAGCAGTTCTTC
- TRBD2 TRBJ2-7 TRBV7-2 CASSLGMREYEQYF TGTGCCAGCAGCTTAGGTATGCGGGAGTACGAGCAGTACTTC
- TRBD2 TRBJ2-1 TRBV7-3 CASSLTGAGGRSNEQFF TGTGCCAGCAGCTTAACAGGCGCTGGCGGGAGGAGCAATGAGCAGTTCTTC
once TRBD1 TRBJ1-6 TRBV6-5 CASSSGTGASVSPLHF TGTGCCAGCAGTTCCGGGACAGGGGCTTCGGTTTCACCCCTCCACTTT
- - TRBJ1-3 TRBV5-1 CASSLGSSGSGNTIYF TGCGCCAGCAGCTTGGGTAGTTCGGGATCTGGAAACACCATATATTTT
- - TRBJ2-5 TRBV6-5 CASRRNQETQYF TGTGCCAGCAGGAGAAACCAAGAGACCCAGTACTTC
once TRBD2 TRBJ2-1 TRBV25-1 CASSEYAGVGGDEQFF TGTGCCAGCAGTGAATATGCCGGAGTCGGGGGGGATGAGCAGTTCTTC
- - TRBJ2-6 TRBV28 CASTTRYRSSGANVLTF TGTGCCAGCACCACACGATACAGGTCCTCTGGGGCCAACGTCCTGACTTTC
- - TRBJ2-1 TRBV19 CASTPYGRSYNEQFF TGTGCCAGTACCCCATACGGTAGATCCTACAATGAGCAGTTCTTC
- - TRBJ1-2 TRBV5-5 CASSLKGVYGYTF TGTGCCAGCAGCTTGAAGGGGGTCTATGGCTACACCTTC
- - TRBJ1-3 TRBV12-3/TRBV12-4 CASERTVGNTIYF TGTGCCAGCGAGAGGACAGTTGGAAACACCATATATTTT
once - TRBJ1-2 TRBV5-4 CASSYPPGLGYTF TGTGCCAGCAGCTATCCTCCAGGCCTGGGCTACACCTTC
- TRBD2 TRBJ2-2 TRBV7-3 CASSPLGSGTSYTGELFF TGTGCCAGCAGCCCCCTTGGCTCCGGGACTAGTTACACCGGGGAGCTGTTTTTT
- TRBD1 TRBJ2-3 TRBV4-1 CASSQLNLLPGTGEHGQYF TGCGCCAGCAGCCAACTCAACCTTCTACCCGGGACAGGGGAGCATGGGCAGTATTTT
- TRBD1 TRBJ1-1 TRBV6-1 CASSEVRTGTEAFF TGTGCCAGCAGTGAAGTAAGGACAGGCACTGAAGCTTTCTTT
- TRBD1 TRBJ1-6 TRBV5-1 CARTVEHGTGGRRESYNSPLHF TGCGCCAGAACGGTCGAACACGGGACAGGGGGCAGGAGAGAGTCCTATAATTCACCCCTCCACTTT
- TRBD2 TRBJ2-2 TRBV9 CASSVGSSGRTGELFF TGTGCCAGCAGCGTAGGCAGTAGCGGGAGGACCGGGGAGCTGTTTTTT
- TRBD1 TRBJ2-5 TRBV5-1 CASWDRAGETQYF TGCGCCAGTTGGGACAGGGCCGGGGAGACCCAGTACTTC
- TRBD2 TRBJ2-7 TRBV11-2 CASSLGLAGVVQYF TGTGCCAGCAGCTTGGGACTAGCGGGAGTTGTGCAGTACTTC
- TRBD2 TRBJ2-5 TRBV19 CASSPGGSETQYF TGTGCCAGCTCGCCGGGGGGGTCCGAGACCCAGTACTTC
- - TRBJ2-5 TRBV7-9 CASSLSGETQYF TGTGCCAGCAGCTTATCAGGGGAGACCCAGTACTTC
- TRBD1 TRBJ1-2 TRBV5-3 CARSSRDRAGYTF TGTGCCAGAAGCTCCCGGGACAGGGCTGGCTACACCTTC
- TRBD1 TRBJ1-2 TRBV4-1 CASSRVGTGAGGYTF TGCGCCAGCAGCCGAGTGGGGACAGGGGCCGGAGGCTACACCTTC
- TRBD1 TRBJ1-1 TRBV10-1 CASCGQGAKLNTEAFF TGCGCCAGCTGTGGACAGGGGGCAAAGTTGAACACTGAAGCTTTCTTT
- TRBD2 TRBJ2-3 TRBV18 CASSRGGLTDTQYF TGTGCCAGCTCCCGGGGGGGACTCACAGATACGCAGTATTTT